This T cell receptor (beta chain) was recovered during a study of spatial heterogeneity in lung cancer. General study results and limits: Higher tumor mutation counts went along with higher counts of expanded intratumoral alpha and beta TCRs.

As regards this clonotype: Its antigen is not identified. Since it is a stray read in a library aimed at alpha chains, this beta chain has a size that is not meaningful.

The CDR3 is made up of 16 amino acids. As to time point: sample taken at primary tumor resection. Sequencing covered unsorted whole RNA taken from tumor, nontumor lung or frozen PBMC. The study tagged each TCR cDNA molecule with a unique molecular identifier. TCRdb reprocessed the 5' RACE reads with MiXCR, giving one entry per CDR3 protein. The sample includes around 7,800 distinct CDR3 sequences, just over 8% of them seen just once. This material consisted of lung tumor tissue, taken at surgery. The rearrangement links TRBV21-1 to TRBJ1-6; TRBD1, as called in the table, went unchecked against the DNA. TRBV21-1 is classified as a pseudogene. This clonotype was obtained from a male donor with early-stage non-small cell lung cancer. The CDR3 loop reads CASSLSGTDLNSPLHF. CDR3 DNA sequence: TGTGCCAGCAGTCTCTCAGGGACCGACCTTAATTCACCCCTCCACTTT.